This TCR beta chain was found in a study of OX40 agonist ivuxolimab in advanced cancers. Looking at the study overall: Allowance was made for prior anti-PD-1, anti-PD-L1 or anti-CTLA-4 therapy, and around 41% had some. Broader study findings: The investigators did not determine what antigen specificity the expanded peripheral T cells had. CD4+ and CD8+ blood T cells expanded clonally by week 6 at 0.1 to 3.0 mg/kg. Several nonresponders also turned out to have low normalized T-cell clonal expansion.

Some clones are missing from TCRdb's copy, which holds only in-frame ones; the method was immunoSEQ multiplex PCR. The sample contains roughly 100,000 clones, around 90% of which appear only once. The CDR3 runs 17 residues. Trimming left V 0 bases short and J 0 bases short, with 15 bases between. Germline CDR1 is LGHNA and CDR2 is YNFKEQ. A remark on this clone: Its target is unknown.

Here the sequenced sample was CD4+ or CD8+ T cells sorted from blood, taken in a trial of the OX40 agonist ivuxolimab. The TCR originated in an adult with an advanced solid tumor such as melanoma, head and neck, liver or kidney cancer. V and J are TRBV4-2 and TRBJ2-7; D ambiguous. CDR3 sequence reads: CASSQDGNGPPSYEQYF. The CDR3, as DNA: TGTGCCAGCAGCCAAGATGGTAACGGCCCGCCCTCCTACGAGCAGTACTTC.